What follows are 2 T cell receptor beta chains derived from one specimen sequenced in a study of T cell responses to AZD1222 COVID-19 vaccine. Sequenced by immunoSEQ multiplex PCR; TCRdb stores in-frame clones only, minus some. The sample yields about 100,000 clones, around 84% seen once. This material consisted of peripheral blood, taken on day 0 of AZD1222 vaccination. These receptors were collected from an adult in good health.

This clone was detected once. This chain joins TRBV27 and TRBJ1-5, with D tentatively TRBD1 (5 bases). V dropped 6 bases and J dropped 7 bases, with 13 bases sitting between them. Germline V gene lookup returns CDR1 MNHEY and CDR2 SMNVEV (reference sequence). The CDR3 is 13 amino acids. The CDR3 loop is CASSRAGVQPQHF. The CDR3 nucleotides are TGTGCCAGCAGCCGAGCGGGGGTCCAGCCCCAGCATTTT.

J is TRBJ2-1 and V is TRBV5-6, with TRBD2 matching 7 bases. This CDR3 region has 13 residues. V lost 4 bases and J lost 8; bases outside the gene matches: 6. Germline V CDR1 and CDR2: SGHDT, YYEEEE. The CDR3 DNA follows: TGTGCCAGCAGCGCCGGACTAGGCCATGAGCAGTTCTTC. Its protein is CASSAGLGHEQFF.